A single sample is the source of the 5 T cell receptor beta chains below, sequenced in a study of T cells in localized non-small cell lung cancer. TCRdb keeps only in-frame clones here, not all; method: immunoSEQ multiplex PCR. The data hold around 16,000 clones, with roughly 87% observed a single time. This material consisted of peripheral blood, taken before any cancer treatment. The receptors stem from a male donor aged 60 or over with stage I lung adenocarcinoma.

The rearrangement uses TRBV7-6 and TRBJ2-5; D gene ambiguous. The CDR3 has 13 residues. From germline, CDR1 is SGHVS and CDR2 FNYEAQ. Trimming removed 0 bases from V and 5 bases from J, with 7 bases in between. CDR3 in DNA: TGTGCCAGCAGCTTAGCTAGCTACGAGACCCAGTACTTC. It is translated as CASSLASYETQYF.

The chain is built from TRBV4-1 and TRBJ1-4; maybe TRBD1 (5 bases). Germline assignment: CDR1 MGHRA and CDR2 YSYEKL. V was shortened by 5 bases and J by 6 bases, with 16 bases between the two germline ends. The CDR3 spans 15 residues. CDR3 sequence reads: CASSSDGRGDEKLFF. CDR3 DNA: TGCGCCAGCAGCTCAGACGGAAGGGGCGATGAAAAACTGTTTTTT.

The chain couples TRBV27 to TRBJ2-5, with a tentative D call TRBD2 (5 bases). V was cut by 3 bases and J by 6 bases, with 14 bases left in between. Germline CDR1 and CDR2: MNHEY and SMNVEV (reference sequence). CDR3 length: 14 amino acids. The DNA for the CDR3 is TGTGCCAGCAGTTTTTCCCCGTCCGGGAAGACCCAGTACTTC. It specifies CASSFSPSGKTQYF.

The gene calls are TRBV7-6 and TRBJ1-6; D uncertain. Per the germline V gene, CDR1 is SGHVS and CDR2 is FNYEAQ. V lost 1 base and J 9 bases, leaving 7 bases between the germline ends. CDR3 size: 13 residues. CDR3 nucleotides: TGTGCCAGCAGCTTAGGGGTCAGTTCACCCCTCCACTTT. Translating gives CASSLGVSSPLHF.

This clone ranks as medium-sized. The same CDR3 can be traced to other DNA sequences in this sample. The chain carries TRBV2 and TRBJ1-5; no clear D gene. The CDR3 runs 15 residues. V dropped 6 bases and J dropped 2 bases, with 14 bases sitting between them. Germline V gene lookup returns CDR1 SNHLY and CDR2 FYNNEI. CDR3 coding DNA: TGTGCCAGCAGAGCCCAAACTACGGGCAATCAGCCCCAGCATTTT. It translates to CASRAQTTGNQPQHF.